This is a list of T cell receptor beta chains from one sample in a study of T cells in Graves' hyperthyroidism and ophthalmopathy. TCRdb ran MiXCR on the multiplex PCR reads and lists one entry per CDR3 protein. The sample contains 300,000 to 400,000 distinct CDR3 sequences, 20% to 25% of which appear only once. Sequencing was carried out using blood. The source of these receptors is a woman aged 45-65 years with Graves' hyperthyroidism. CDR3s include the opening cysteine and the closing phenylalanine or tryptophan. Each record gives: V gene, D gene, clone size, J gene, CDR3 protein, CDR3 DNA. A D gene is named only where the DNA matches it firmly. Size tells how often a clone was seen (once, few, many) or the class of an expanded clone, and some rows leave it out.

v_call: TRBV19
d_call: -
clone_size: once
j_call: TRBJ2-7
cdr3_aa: CASKQATSEQYF
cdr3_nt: TGTGCCAGTAAGCAGGCCACCTCCGAGCAGTACTTC

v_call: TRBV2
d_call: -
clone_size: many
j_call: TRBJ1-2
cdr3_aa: CASSEARGGRYYGYTF
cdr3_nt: TGTGCCAGCAGTGAAGCGCGAGGGGGGCGCTACTATGGCTACACCTTC

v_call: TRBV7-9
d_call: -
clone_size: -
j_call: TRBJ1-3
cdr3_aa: CASSLQSRGGNTIYF
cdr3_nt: TGTGCCAGCAGCTTACAGTCCAGGGGTGGAAACACCATATATTTT

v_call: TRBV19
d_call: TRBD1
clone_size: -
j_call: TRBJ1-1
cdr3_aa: CASSKTGVKAEAFF
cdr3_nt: TGTGCCAGTAGTAAGACAGGGGTAAAGGCTGAAGCTTTCTTT

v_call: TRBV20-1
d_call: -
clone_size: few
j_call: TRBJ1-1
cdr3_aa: CSARGGAGTEAFF
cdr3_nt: TGCAGTGCTAGAGGAGGGGCAGGGACTGAAGCTTTCTTT

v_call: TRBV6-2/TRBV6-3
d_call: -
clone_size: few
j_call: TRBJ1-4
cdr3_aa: CASSYAGGGEKLFF
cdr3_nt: TGTGCCAGCAGTTACGCAGGAGGGGGTGAAAAACTGTTTTTT

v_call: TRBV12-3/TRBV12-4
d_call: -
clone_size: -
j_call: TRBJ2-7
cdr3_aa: CASSLLYRGAYEQYF
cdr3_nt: TGTGCCAGCAGTTTATTATATCGGGGAGCCTACGAGCAGTACTTC

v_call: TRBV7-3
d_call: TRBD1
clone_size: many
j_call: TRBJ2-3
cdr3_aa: CASSLTGGARDTQYF
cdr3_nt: TGTGCCAGCAGCTTAACAGGGGGCGCAAGAGATACGCAGTATTTT

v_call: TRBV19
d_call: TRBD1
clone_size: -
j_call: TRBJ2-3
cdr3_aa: CASRARGQGNTDTQYF
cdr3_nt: TGTGCCAGCAGGGCAAGGGGACAGGGAAACACAGATACGCAGTATTTT

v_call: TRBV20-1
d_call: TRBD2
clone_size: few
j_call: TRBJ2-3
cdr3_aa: CSAPDSGSRSNTDTQYF
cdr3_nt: TGCAGTGCCCCGGATAGCGGGAGTCGGAGTAACACAGATACGCAGTATTTT

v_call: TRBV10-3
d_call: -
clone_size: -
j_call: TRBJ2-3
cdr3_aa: CAIRETRSTDTQYF
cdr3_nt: TGTGCCATCAGGGAGACTAGGAGCACAGATACGCAGTATTTT

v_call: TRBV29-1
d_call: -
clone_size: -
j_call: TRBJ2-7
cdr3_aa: CSVVWGMDEQYF
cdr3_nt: TGCAGCGTTGTTTGGGGGATGGATGAGCAGTACTTC

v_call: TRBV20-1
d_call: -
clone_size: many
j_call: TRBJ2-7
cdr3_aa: CSARGIWGEQYF
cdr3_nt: TGCAGTGCTAGGGGGATTTGGGGAGAGCAGTACTTC

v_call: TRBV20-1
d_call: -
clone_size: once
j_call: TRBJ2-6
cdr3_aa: CSGINTGSGANVLTF
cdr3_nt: TGCAGTGGGATTAATACAGGTTCTGGGGCCAACGTCCTGACTTTC

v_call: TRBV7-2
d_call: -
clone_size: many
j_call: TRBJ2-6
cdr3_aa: CASSLAGFGANVLTF
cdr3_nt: TGTGCCAGCAGCTTAGCAGGGTTTGGGGCCAACGTCCTGACTTTC

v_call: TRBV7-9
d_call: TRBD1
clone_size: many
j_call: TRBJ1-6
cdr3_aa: CASSLTGESSPLHF
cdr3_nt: TGTGCCAGCAGCCTTACAGGGGAGAGTTCACCCCTCCACTTT

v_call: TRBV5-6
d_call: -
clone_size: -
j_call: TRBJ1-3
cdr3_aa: CASSLDRYSGNTIYF
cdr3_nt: TGTGCCAGCAGCTTGGACCGCTACTCTGGAAACACCATATATTTT

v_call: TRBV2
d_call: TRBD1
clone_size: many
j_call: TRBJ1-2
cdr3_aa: CASSETQGAYGYTF
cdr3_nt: TGTGCCAGCAGTGAAACACAGGGGGCTTATGGCTACACCTTC